One and the same sample provided the 31 T cell receptor beta chains below, sequenced in a study of blood T cells in healthy people across ages. The second PCR ran roughly 6 to 11 cycles with a sample-barcoded 5' primer and J-beta primers. TCRdb redid the calling of the 5' RACE reads with MiXCR, one entry per CDR3 protein. This sample has some 690,000 distinct CDR3 sequences, with 22% found just once. Sequenced: blood. All receptors derive from a man aged 65 to 79 in good health.

The chain combines TRBV6-5 with TRBJ2-3, with D unresolved. Germline V gene data show CDR1 as MNHEY and CDR2 as SVGAGI. Trimming took off 1 base at V and 0 bases at J, with 5 bases between the two ends. The CDR3 contains 14 residues. Here the CDR3 DNA reads TGTGCCAGCAGTTACTTCCGTAGCACAGATACGCAGTATTTT. As protein: CASSYFRSTDTQYF.

The J gene is TRBJ1-2, the V gene TRBV12-3 or TRBV12-4, with TRBD1 identical over 7 bases. The trim removed 6 bases at V and 4 bases at J, leaving 5 bases unmatched. The CDR3 consists of 13 residues. CDR3: CASRGRTGYGYTF. For the CDR3, the DNA is TGTGCCAGCAGGGGCCGGACAGGCTATGGCTACACCTTC.

This clonotype was counted between two and nine times. This sequence joins TRBV25-1 and TRBJ1-5, with D perhaps matching TRBD1 (5 bases). Trimming removed 2 bases from V and 7 bases from J, with 24 bases in between. The CDR3 is 18 amino acids. Germline loops: CDR1 MGHDK, CDR2 SYGVNS. This chain's CDR3 is CASSEEGIWAYSSQPQHF. The DNA for the CDR3 is TGTGCCAGCAGTGAAGAGGGGATTTGGGCGTATTCGAGCCAGCCCCAGCATTTT. The variable domain in full, with the rest retrieved from reference TRBV25-1 and TRBJ1-5, is EADIYQTPRYLVIGTGKKITLECSQTMGHDKMYWYQQDPGMELHLIHYSYGVNSTEKGDLSSESTVSRIRTEHFPLTLESARPSHTSQYLCASSEEGIWAYSSQPQHFGDGTRLSIL.

There are a few counts of this clonotype. The CDR3 nucleotides read TGCGCCAGCAGCCCCCTTTTGGGTGAGCAGTTCTTC. Protein sequence: CASSPLLGEQFF. The chain employs TRBV4-3 and TRBJ2-1; no firm D call. The CDR3 runs 12 residues. Per the germline V gene, CDR1 is LGHNA and CDR2 is YSLEER. V shed 4 bases and J shed 9 bases, with 10 bases lying between them.

The chain joins TRBV6-5 to TRBJ2-5, with 11 bases that match TRBD2. The CDR3 contains 14 residues. From germline, CDR1 is MNHEY and CDR2 SVGAGI. V lost 5 bases, J lost 4 bases, and 3 bases stayed unmatched. The CDR3 protein is CASSRLAGRETQYF. CDR3 nucleotide sequence: TGTGCCAGCAGTCGACTAGCGGGGCGAGAGACCCAGTACTTC.

The chain carries TRBV20-1 and TRBJ1-2, with 7 nucleotides matching TRBD1. V lost 2 bases, J lost 4 bases, and 4 bases stayed unmatched. The length of the CDR3 is 13 residues. Germline values: CDR1 DFQATT, CDR2 SNEGSKA (reference sequence). The CDR3: CSARLDRSYGYTF. CDR3 coding DNA: TGCAGTGCTAGATTGGACAGGTCCTATGGCTACACCTTC.

This clonotype was counted between two and nine times. This chain uses TRBV20-1 with TRBJ2-7; D is perhaps TRBD1 (6 bases). Germline values: CDR1 DFQATT, CDR2 SNEGSKA (reference sequence). The CDR3 consists of 14 residues. Trimming removed 2 bases from V and 3 bases from J, with 14 bases in between. Here the CDR3 reads CSARSGQNIYEQYF. The CDR3 nucleotides read TGCAGTGCTAGAAGCGGACAGAATATCTACGAGCAGTACTTC.

The V gene is TRBV12-3 or TRBV12-4, the J gene TRBJ2-2, with 7 bases that match TRBD1. With V trimmed by 3 bases and J by 3 bases, 4 bases remained unmatched. The CDR3 contains 15 residues. CDR3 coding DNA: TGTGCCAGCAGTTTTGGCCAGGGGGACACCGGGGAGCTGTTTTTT. This sequence encodes CASSFGQGDTGELFF.

The chain combines TRBV25-1 with TRBJ1-1, with D perhaps TRBD1 (6 bases). V was pared by 4 bases and J by 3 bases, with 15 bases between. This CDR3 spans 15 amino acids. Germline V gives CDR1 MGHDK, CDR2 SYGVNS. This CDR3 reads CASSAGWGRYTEAFF. For the CDR3, the DNA is TGTGCCAGCAGTGCCGGGTGGGGGCGATACACTGAAGCTTTCTTT.

This clonotype was found once. The J gene is TRBJ1-5, the V gene TRBV7-9, with D unresolved. CDR3 length: 15 residues. Looked up from germline, CDR1 is SEHNR and CDR2 is FQNEAQ (reference sequence). V shed 1 base and J shed 7 bases, with 14 bases lying between them. CDR3 bases: TGTGCCAGCAGCTTAGATATCGGGGTAGAACAGCCCCAGCATTTT. This sequence encodes CASSLDIGVEQPQHF.

The chain is built from TRBV20-1 and TRBJ1-2; D might be TRBD1 (5 bases). CDR3 length equals 13 residues. Trimming took off 6 bases at V and 5 bases at J, with 16 bases between the two ends. The germline gives CDR1 DFQATT, CDR2 SNEGSKA (reference sequence). The CDR3: CSAQVAGGYGYTF. In nucleotides, the CDR3 is TGCAGTGCCCAAGTGGCCGGGGGATATGGCTACACCTTC.

The J gene is TRBJ2-1, the V gene TRBV29-1, with D maybe TRBD2 (7 bases). Near its end, the DNA agrees better with TRBJ2-7, so the J call may be wrong. The CDR3 runs 13 residues. CDR1 SQVTM and CDR2 ANQGSEA come from the germline V gene. The CDR3 is CSVPGRGGYEQYV. CDR3 sequence (DNA): TGCAGCGTCCCAGGTAGGGGGGGCTACGAGCAGTACGTC.

The chain couples TRBV12-3 or TRBV12-4 to TRBJ2-2; possible D gene TRBD2, 5 bases. The CDR3 spans 16 residues. V lost 3 bases and J lost 1, with 12 bases in between. The CDR3, as DNA: TGTGCCAGCAGTTTGAGGGTAGCAGTGAACACCGGGGAGCTGTTTTTT. The encoded protein is CASSLRVAVNTGELFF.

This sequence joins TRBV12-3 or TRBV12-4 and TRBJ2-5, with D uncertain. V lost 0 bases and J 7 bases, leaving 9 bases between the germline ends. CDR3 length: 13 amino acids. The CDR3 DNA reads TGTGCCAGCAGTTTAGCATCCGTGAGGACCCAGTACTTC. Amino acids: CASSLASVRTQYF.

The V call is TRBV12-3 or TRBV12-4, the J call TRBJ1-2; D may be TRBD1 (6 bases). The CDR3 covers 13 residues. The V gene lost 5 bases and the J gene lost 8 bases, with 15 bases spanning the gap. The CDR3 here is CASSRQEEVGYTF. As DNA, the CDR3 is TGTGCCAGCAGTCGACAGGAAGAAGTAGGCTACACCTTC.

The chain uses TRBV4-2 and TRBJ2-5; the match to TRBD1 covers 8 bases. The V gene's germline CDR1 is LGHNA and CDR2 YNFKEQ. V shed 3 bases and J 2 bases; nucleotides not matched to a gene: 5. The CDR3 has 15 residues. The DNA for the CDR3 is TGTGCCAGCAGCCACCCGACAGGGGAGCAAGAGACCCAGTACTTC. Translating it yields CASSHPTGEQETQYF.

This chain links TRBV12-3 or TRBV12-4 with TRBJ1-2; possible D gene TRBD1, 5 bases. V was trimmed by 3 bases and J by 7 bases, leaving 12 bases between them. The CDR3 runs to 13 residues. The CDR3 DNA sequence: TGTGCCAGCAGTTTCGGGGGGTACGGTGGCTACACCTTC. Protein: CASSFGGYGGYTF.

A word on this clonotype: Relative to the germline gene, one junction end is altered; a read error may explain this. The chain joins TRBV2 to TRBJ2-1; 11 bases match TRBD2. CDR1 is SNHLY, CDR2 FYNNEI, per germline. The CDR3 is 15 residues long. The CDR3, as DNA: TGTGCCAGCAGAGCTGGACTAGCGGGTTACAATGAGCAGTCCTTC. Protein product: CASRAGLAGYNEQSF.

V gene TRBV20-1 combines with J gene TRBJ2-1, with D hard to call. Deletions cut 6 bases from V and 0 bases from J, with 12 bases between. Germline V CDR1 and CDR2: DFQATT, SNEGSKA (reference sequence). This CDR3 has 14 amino acids. The CDR3 is CSAPLHSSYNEQFF. The CDR3 nucleotides are TGCAGTGCCCCCCTCCACAGCTCCTACAATGAGCAGTTCTTC.

This clonotype turned up a few times. The rearrangement joins TRBV20-1 to TRBJ2-5, with D perhaps given as TRBD1 or TRBD2 (6 bases each). V lost 0 bases, J lost 4 bases, and 12 bases lay in between. The CDR3 spans 14 residues. Germline loops: CDR1 DFQATT, CDR2 SNEGSKA (reference sequence). The CDR3 bases are TGCAGTGCTAGAGACCCGGGGGCAGGAGAGACCCAGTACTTC. As protein: CSARDPGAGETQYF.

V and J are TRBV5-1 and TRBJ2-6, with D possibly being TRBD1 (7 bases). V was pared by 9 bases and J by 0 bases, with 13 bases between. The CDR3 loop spans 15 amino acids. From germline, CDR1 is SGHRS and CDR2 YFSETQ. DNA of the CDR3: TGCGCCACAGCAGGGGGGATCTCTGGGGCCAACGTCCTGACTTTC. This codes for CATAGGISGANVLTF.

The V call is TRBV28, the J call TRBJ2-3; either TRBD1 or TRBD2 may supply D (5 bases each). The CDR3 loop spans 14 amino acids. Germline CDR1 MDHEN, CDR2 SYDVKM. V shed 5 bases and J shed 10 bases, with 19 bases lying between them. DNA for the CDR3: TGTGCCAGCAGTCCTCGCGAGGGGTTCCGTGCGCAGTATTTT. It codes for CASSPREGFRAQYF.

The chain couples TRBV20-1 to TRBJ2-3; 9 nucleotides match TRBD2. CDR1 is DFQATT, CDR2 SNEGSKA, per germline (reference sequence). The CDR3 consists of 17 residues. Trimming cost V 0 bases and J 2 bases; bases outside gene matches: 9. CDR3 amino acids: CSARDTMSSGATDTQYF. CDR3 nucleotide sequence: TGCAGTGCTAGAGATACAATGTCTAGCGGGGCCACAGATACGCAGTATTTT.

The V and J genes are TRBV7-6 and TRBJ1-4; 9 bases align to TRBD1. The J segment lost 4 bases and the V segment lost 5 bases, leaving 8 bases of the junction unmatched. This CDR3 spans 16 amino acids. CDR1 and CDR2 from the germline V gene are SGHVS and FNYEAQ. CDR3 DNA: TGTGCCAGCAGCCCCCGGACAGGGGTTCTTAATGAAAAACTGTTTTTT. Residues: CASSPRTGVLNEKLFF.

The rearrangement joins TRBV11-2 to TRBJ2-5; D ambiguous. The V end lost 4 bases, the J end lost 0 bases, and 9 bases lay between the germline ends. Germline V gives CDR1 SGHAT, CDR2 FQNNGV. The CDR3 length is 14 residues. The CDR3 bases are TGTGCCAGCAGCTCTCACTACAACCAAGAGACCCAGTACTTC. It specifies CASSSHYNQETQYF.

This clonotype has just a few counts. The gene calls are TRBV10-3 and TRBJ2-1, with a weak D call TRBD1 (6 bases). CDR3 length equals 13 residues. Germline V gene lookup returns CDR1 ENHRY and CDR2 SYGVKD. Deletions cut 2 bases from V and 4 bases from J, with 6 bases between. CDR3: CAISEGQYNEQFF. In nucleotides, the CDR3 is TGTGCCATCAGTGAGGGACAGTACAATGAGCAGTTCTTC.

This clonotype occurred many times. The chain joins TRBV20-1 to TRBJ2-4, with D hard to call. This CDR3 spans 13 amino acids. Trimming cost V 0 bases and J 3 bases, with 6 bases left between them. Germline V gene data show CDR1 as DFQATT and CDR2 as SNEGSKA (reference sequence). The CDR3 bases are TGCAGTGCTAGAGATGTGGGCAAAAACATTCAGTACTTC. Protein: CSARDVGKNIQYF.

The V gene is TRBV19, the J gene TRBJ2-2, with TRBD1 matching 9 bases. The V gene's germline CDR1 is LNHDA and CDR2 SQIVND (reference sequence). CDR3 length equals 17 residues. Trimming cost V 4 bases and J 5 bases; bases outside gene matches: 11. CDR3 amino acids: CASSTPTTGGGTGELFF. The CDR3 DNA reads as TGTGCCAGTAGTACCCCGACGACAGGGGGAGGAACCGGGGAGCTGTTTTTT.

V is TRBV27 and J is TRBJ2-7, with 9 bases matching TRBD2. CDR3 size: 14 residues. In germline, CDR1 is MNHEY, CDR2 SMNVEV (reference sequence). Germline trimming cut 4 bases from V and 6 bases from J; bases unmatched to any gene: 7. The CDR3 sequence: CASSSPGLASEQYF. In nucleotides, the CDR3 is TGTGCCAGCAGTTCGCCGGGACTAGCTTCCGAGCAGTACTTC.

In this sample, this clonotype turned up a few times. For the CDR3, the DNA is TGTGCCAGCAGCCAAGATCCGGCCTTCACAGATACGCAGTATTTT. This gives the protein CASSQDPAFTDTQYF. The gene calls are TRBV3-1 and TRBJ2-3, with D unresolved. Trimming left V 0 bases short and J 2 bases short, with 9 bases between. The CDR3 sequence is 15 residues long. CDR1 is LGHDT, CDR2 YNNKEL, per germline (reference sequence).

V usage is TRBV3-1 and J usage is TRBJ2-5; unclear D gene. CDR1 and CDR2 from the germline V gene are LGHDT and YNNKEL (reference sequence). The CDR3 runs 14 residues. Trimming took off 0 bases at V and 5 bases at J, with 10 bases between the two ends. CDR3 DNA: TGTGCCAGCAGCCAAGACTACCAAAAGGAGACCCAGTACTTC. This encodes CASSQDYQKETQYF.